This TCR beta chain was sequenced during a study of T cells expressing NK-cell markers. Reprocessing the 5' RACE reads, TCRdb reports a single entry for every CDR3 protein and omits DNA. The clone table shows over 150,000 distinct CDR3 sequences, with the ten largest holding 20%. CDR3 length: 14 amino acids. This TCR was recovered from a man aged 18-75 years in good health. The sequenced material came from blood T cells: a sorted CD56 or NKG2C T cell subset, CD4+ or CD8+ T cells, or bulk PBMC T cells (not recorded which). The chain employs TRBV12-3 or TRBV12-4 and TRBJ2-3; the D call from TCRdb, TRBD1, cannot be confirmed without DNA. This CDR3 is CASIHPGAGDTQYF.